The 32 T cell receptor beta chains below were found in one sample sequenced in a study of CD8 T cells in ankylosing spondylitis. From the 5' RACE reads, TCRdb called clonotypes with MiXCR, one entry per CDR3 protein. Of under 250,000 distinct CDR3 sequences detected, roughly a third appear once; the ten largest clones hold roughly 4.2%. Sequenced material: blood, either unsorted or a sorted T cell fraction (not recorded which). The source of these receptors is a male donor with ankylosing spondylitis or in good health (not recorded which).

The CDR3 sequence: CASSRVGGGEGYNEQFF. CDR3 nucleotides: TGTGCCAGCAGCCGCGTCGGGGGCGGGGAGGGATACAATGAGCAGTTCTTC. The V gene is TRBV4-2, the J gene TRBJ2-1; D possibly corresponds to TRBD2 (7 bases). The CDR3 loop spans 17 amino acids. Germline V gives CDR1 LGHNA, CDR2 YNFKEQ. Trimming removed 4 bases from V and 4 bases from J, with 20 bases in between.

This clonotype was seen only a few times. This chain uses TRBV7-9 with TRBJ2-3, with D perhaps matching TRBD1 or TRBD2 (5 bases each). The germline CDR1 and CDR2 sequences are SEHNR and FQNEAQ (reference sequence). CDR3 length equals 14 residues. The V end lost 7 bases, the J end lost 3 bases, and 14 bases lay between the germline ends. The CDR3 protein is CASTQWGTTDTQYF. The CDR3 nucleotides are TGTGCCAGCACCCAGTGGGGGACGACAGATACGCAGTATTTT.

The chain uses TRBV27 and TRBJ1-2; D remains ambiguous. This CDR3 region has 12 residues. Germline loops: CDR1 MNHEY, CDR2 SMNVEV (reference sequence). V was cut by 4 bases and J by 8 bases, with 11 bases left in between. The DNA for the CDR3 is TGTGCCAGCAGTTCACCTTCTGGGGGCTACACCTTC. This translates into CASSSPSGGYTF.

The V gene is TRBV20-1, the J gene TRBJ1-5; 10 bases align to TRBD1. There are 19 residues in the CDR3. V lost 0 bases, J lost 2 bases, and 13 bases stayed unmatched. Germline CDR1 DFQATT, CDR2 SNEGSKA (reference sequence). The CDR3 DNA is TGCAGTGCTAGAGATCTTCGGGACAGGGGATTATTAGGCAATCAGCCCCAGCATTTT. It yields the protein CSARDLRDRGLLGNQPQHF.

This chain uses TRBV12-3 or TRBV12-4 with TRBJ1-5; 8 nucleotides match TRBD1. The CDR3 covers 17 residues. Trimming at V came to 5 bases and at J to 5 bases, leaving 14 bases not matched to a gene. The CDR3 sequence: CASSNYIGTGQYQPQHF. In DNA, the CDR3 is TGTGCCAGCAGTAACTACATCGGGACAGGACAGTATCAGCCCCAGCATTTT.

This CDR3 is CSAGRLLGRTPQIEQFF. Here the CDR3 DNA reads TGCAGTGCTGGACGCCTTCTTGGTAGGACTCCTCAGATAGAGCAGTTCTTC. The V and J genes are TRBV20-1 and TRBJ2-1, with D tentatively TRBD2 (5 bases). CDR1 is DFQATT, CDR2 SNEGSKA, per germline (reference sequence). Trimming stripped 5 bases from V and 10 bases from J, with 30 bases between. CDR3 length: 17 amino acids.

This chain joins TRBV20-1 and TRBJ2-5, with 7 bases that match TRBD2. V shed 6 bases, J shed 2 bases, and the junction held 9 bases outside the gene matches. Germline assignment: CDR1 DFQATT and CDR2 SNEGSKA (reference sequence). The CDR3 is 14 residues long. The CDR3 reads CSARLATAQETQYF. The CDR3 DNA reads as TGCAGTGCCAGACTAGCTACCGCACAAGAGACCCAGTACTTC.

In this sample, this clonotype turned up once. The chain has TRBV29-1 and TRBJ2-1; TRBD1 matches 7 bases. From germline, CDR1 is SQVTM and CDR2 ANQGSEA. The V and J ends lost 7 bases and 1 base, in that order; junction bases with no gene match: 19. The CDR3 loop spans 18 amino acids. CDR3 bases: TGCAGCGCTCGGGGACAGCCGGCGGAACAAATATCCTACAATGAGCAGTTCTTC. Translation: CSARGQPAEQISYNEQFF.

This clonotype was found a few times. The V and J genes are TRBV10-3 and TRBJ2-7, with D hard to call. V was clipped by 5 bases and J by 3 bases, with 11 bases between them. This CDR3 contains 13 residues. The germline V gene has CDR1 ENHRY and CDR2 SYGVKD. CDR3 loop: CAISPSGNYEQYF. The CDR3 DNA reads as TGTGCCATCAGTCCCTCAGGAAACTACGAGCAGTACTTC.

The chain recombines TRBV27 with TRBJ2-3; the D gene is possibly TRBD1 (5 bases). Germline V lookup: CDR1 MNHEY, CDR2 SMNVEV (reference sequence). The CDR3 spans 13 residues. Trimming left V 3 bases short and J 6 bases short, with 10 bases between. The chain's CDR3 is CASSFSGLDTQYF. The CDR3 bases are TGTGCCAGCAGTTTTTCAGGGTTGGATACGCAGTATTTT.

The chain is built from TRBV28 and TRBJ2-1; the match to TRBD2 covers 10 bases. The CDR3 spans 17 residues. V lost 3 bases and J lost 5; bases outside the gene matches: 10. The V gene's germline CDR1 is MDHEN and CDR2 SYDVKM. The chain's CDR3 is CASSLSGGASTDNEQFF. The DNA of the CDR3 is TGTGCCAGCAGTTTGAGCGGGGGGGCGAGCACCGACAATGAGCAGTTCTTC.

The CDR3 DNA reads as TGTGCCAGCAGCAAAAGTGAGGGGGAGCAGTACTTC. This codes for CASSKSEGEQYF. This chain joins TRBV21-1 and TRBJ2-7; the table names TRBD1, a call not compared with the DNA. TRBV21-1 is reported as a pseudogene. The length of the CDR3 is 12 residues.

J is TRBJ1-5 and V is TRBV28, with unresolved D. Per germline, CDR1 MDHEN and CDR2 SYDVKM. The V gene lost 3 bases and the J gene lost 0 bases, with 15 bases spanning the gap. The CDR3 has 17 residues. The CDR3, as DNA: TGTGCCAGCAGTTTTGTGCAGTCAATATATAGCAATCAGCCCCAGCATTTT. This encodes CASSFVQSIYSNQPQHF.

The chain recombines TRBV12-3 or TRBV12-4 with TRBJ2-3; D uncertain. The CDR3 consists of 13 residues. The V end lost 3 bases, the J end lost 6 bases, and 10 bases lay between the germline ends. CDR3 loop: CASSFAPGDTQYF. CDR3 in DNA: TGTGCCAGCAGTTTCGCCCCCGGGGATACGCAGTATTTT.

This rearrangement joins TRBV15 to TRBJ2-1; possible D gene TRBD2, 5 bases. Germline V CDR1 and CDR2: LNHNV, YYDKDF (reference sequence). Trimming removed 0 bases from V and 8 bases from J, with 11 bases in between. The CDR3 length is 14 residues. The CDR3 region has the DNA TGTGCCACCAGCAGAGATCGGGGTTCCCATGAGCAGTTCTTC. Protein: CATSRDRGSHEQFF.

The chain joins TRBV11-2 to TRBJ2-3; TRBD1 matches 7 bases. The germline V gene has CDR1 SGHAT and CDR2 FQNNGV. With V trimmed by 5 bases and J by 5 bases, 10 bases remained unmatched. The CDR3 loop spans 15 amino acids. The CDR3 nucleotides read TGTGCCAGCAGCACTTACAGGGGTATGGGAGATACGCAGTATTTT. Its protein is CASSTYRGMGDTQYF.

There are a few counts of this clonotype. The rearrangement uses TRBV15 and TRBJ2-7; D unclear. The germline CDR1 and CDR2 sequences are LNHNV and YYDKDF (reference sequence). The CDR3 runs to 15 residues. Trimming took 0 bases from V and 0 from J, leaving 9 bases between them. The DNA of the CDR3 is TGTGCCACCAGCAGAGAGTCACGGAGCTCCTACGAGCAGTACTTC. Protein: CATSRESRSSYEQYF.

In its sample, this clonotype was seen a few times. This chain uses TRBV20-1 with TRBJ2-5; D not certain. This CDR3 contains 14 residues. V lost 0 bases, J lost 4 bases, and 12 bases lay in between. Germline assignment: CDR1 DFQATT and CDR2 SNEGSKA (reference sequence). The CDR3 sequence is CSARDRRALETQYF. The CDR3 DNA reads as TGCAGTGCTAGAGATCGTCGAGCTTTAGAGACCCAGTACTTC.

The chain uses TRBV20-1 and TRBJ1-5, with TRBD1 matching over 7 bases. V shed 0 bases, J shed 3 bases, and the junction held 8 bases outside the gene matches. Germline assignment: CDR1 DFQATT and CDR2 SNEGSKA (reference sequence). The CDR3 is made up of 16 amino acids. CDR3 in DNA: TGCAGTGCTAGAGATTCCAGGGGGTTTGCCAATCAGCCCCAGCATTTT. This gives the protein CSARDSRGFANQPQHF.

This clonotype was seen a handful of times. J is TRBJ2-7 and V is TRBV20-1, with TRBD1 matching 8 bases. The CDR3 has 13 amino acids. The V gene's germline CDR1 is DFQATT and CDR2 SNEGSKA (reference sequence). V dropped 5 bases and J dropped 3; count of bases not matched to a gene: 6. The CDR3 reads CSAPLGQGYEQYF. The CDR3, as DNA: TGCAGTGCTCCATTAGGACAGGGCTACGAGCAGTACTTC.

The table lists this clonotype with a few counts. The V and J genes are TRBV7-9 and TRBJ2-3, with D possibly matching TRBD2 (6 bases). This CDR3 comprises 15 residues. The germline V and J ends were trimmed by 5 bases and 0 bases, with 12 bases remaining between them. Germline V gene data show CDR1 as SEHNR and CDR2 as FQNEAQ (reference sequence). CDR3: CASSPVAGSTDTQYF. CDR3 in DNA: TGTGCCAGCAGCCCCGTGGCGGGGAGCACAGATACGCAGTATTTT.

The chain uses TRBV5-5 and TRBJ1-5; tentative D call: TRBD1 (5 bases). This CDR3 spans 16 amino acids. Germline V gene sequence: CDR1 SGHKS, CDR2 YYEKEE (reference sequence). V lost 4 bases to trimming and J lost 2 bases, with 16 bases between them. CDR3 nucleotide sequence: TGTGCCAGCAGCCCGGAGACGGGAGGGGGCAATCAGCCCCAGCATTTT. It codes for CASSPETGGGNQPQHF. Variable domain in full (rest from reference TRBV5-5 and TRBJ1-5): DAGVTQSPTHLIKTRGQQVTLRCSPISGHKSVSWYQQVLGQGPQFIFQYYEKEERGRGNFPDRFSARQFPNYSSELNVNALLLGDSALYLCASSPETGGGNQPQHFGDGTRLSIL.

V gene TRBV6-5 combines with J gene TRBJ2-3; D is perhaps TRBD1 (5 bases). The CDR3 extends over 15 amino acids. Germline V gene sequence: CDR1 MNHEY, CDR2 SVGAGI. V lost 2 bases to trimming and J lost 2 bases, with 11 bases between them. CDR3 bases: TGTGCCAGCAGTTACCGAGGACAACACACAGATACGCAGTATTTT. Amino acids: CASSYRGQHTDTQYF.

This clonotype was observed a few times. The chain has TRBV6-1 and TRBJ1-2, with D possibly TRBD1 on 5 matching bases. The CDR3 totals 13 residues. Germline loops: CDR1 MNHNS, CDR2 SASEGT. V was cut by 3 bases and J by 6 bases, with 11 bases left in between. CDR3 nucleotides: TGTGCCAGCAGTGACCCCGGGGGGAATGGCTACACCTTC. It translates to CASSDPGGNGYTF.

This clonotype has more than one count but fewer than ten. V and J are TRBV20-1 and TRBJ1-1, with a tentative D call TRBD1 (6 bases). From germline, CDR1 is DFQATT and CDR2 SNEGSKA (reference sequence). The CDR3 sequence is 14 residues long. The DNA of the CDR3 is TGCGGATTAACAGGGCGGGGGGTGAACACTGAAGCTTTCTTT. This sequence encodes CGLTGRGVNTEAFF.

CDR3 amino acids: CSVAGGRMASTF. The CDR3, as DNA: TGCAGCGTTGCGGGGGGGCGCATGGCTTCGACCTTC. The gene calls are TRBV29-1 and TRBJ1-2, with a possible D match to TRBD1 (6 bases). The germline CDR1 and CDR2 sequences are SQVTM and ANQGSEA. There are 12 residues in the CDR3. Trimming shortened V by 4 bases and J by 14 bases, and 20 bases separated the two germline ends.

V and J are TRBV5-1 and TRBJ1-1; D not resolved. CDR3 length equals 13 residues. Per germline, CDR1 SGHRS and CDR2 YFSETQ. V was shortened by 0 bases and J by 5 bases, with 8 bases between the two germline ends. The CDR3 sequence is CASSLEDGTEAFF. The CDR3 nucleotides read TGCGCCAGCAGCTTGGAGGACGGAACTGAAGCTTTCTTT.

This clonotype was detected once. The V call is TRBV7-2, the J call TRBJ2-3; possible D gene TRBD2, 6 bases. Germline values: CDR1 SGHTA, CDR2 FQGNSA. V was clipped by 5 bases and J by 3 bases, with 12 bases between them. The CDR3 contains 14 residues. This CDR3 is CASSQDYRTDTQYF. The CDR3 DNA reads TGTGCCAGCAGCCAGGACTACCGAACAGATACGCAGTATTTT. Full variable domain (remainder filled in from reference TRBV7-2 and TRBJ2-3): GAGVSQSPSNKVTEKGKDVELRCDPISGHTALYWYRQSLGQGLEFLIYFQGNSAPDKSGLPSDRFSAERTGGSVSTLTIQRTQQEDSAVYLCASSQDYRTDTQYFGPGTRLTVL.

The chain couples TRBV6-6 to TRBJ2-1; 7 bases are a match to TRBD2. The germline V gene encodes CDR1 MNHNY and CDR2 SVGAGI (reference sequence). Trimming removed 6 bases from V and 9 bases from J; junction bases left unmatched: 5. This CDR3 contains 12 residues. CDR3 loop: CASRQLASEQFF. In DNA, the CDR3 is TGTGCCAGCAGGCAACTAGCGTCTGAGCAGTTCTTC.

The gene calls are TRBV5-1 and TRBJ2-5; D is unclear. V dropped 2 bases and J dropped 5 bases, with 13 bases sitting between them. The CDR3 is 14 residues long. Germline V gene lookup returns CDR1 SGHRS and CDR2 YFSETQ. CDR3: CASSFAAGPETQYF. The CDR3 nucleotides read TGCGCCAGCAGCTTTGCCGCCGGTCCCGAGACCCAGTACTTC.

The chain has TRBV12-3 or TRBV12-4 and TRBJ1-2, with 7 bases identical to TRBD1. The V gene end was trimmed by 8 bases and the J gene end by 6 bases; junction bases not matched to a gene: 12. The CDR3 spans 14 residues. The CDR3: CASARGWGVDGYTF. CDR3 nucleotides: TGTGCCAGCGCCAGGGGGTGGGGAGTGGATGGCTACACCTTC.

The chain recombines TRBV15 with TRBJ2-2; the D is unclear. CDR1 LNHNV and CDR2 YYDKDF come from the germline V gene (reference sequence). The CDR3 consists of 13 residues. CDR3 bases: TGTGTCTCCACCCACTGGAACACCGGGGAGCTGTTTTTT. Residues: CVSTHWNTGELFF. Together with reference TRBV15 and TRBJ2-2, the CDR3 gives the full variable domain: DAMVIQNPRYQVTQFGKPVTLSCSQTLNHNVMYWYQQKSSQAPKLLFHYYDKDFNNEADTPDNFQSRRPNTSFCFLDIRSPGLGDTAMYLCVSTHWNTGELFFGEGSRLTVL.